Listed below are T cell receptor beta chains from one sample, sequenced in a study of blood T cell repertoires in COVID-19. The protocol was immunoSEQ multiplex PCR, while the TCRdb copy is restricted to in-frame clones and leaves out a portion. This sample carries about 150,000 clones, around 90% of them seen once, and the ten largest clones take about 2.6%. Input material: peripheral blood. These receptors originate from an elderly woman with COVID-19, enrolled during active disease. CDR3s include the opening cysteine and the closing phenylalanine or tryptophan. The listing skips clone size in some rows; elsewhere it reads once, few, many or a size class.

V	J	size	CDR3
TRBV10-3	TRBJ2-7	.	CAISEDGGGVEQYF
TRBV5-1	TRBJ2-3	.	CASMAYGSRTDTQYF
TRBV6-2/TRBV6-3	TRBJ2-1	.	CASSSLPEQFF
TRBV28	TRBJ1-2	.	CASSLSDGYTF
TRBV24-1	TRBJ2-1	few	CATSSPGLRGADNEQFF
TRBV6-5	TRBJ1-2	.	CASTIGVPRGYTF
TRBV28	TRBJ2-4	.	CASTPTWADLAKNIQYF
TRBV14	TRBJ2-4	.	CASSQVVAGGHSAKNIQYF
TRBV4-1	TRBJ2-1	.	CASSHGGRGNEQFF
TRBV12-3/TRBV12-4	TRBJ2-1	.	CASSFRGNEQFF
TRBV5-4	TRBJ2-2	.	CASSPTSGSFSGELFF
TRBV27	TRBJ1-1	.	CASSLSRQVTEAFF
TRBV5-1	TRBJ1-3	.	CASSLERQGAGNTIYF